This TCR beta chain was sequenced for a study of shared clonotypes between healthy human individuals. Study as a whole: Donor ages ranged 18 to 49 years: a couple of women, a few men.

Sequencing used immunoSEQ multiplex PCR; TCRdb keeps in-frame clones, though not all of them. The sample consists of some 100,000 clones, about 63% of them appearing once. The germline V gene encodes CDR1 LNHDA and CDR2 SQIVND (reference sequence). The length of the CDR3 is 17 residues. The V end lost 0 bases, the J end lost 0 bases, and 15 bases lay between the germline ends. The donors, all of them Caucasian adults, lived in Nashville, Tennessee. The sequence was collected from a woman aged 25 to 39 in good health. Sequencing input: memory CD8+ T cells sorted from blood. As to subset: CD45RO+ cells pooled with CCR7-negative TemRA cells. This chain links TRBV19 with TRBJ2-7, with D unresolved. This CDR3 reads CASSIDHGRPFSYEQYF. CDR3 sequence (DNA): TGTGCCAGTAGTATAGATCACGGACGGCCATTCTCCTACGAGCAGTACTTC. The full variable domain, in which reference TRBV19 and TRBJ2-7 provide the parts outside the CDR3, is DGGITQSPKYLFRKEGQNVTLSCEQNLNHDAMYWYRQDPGQGLRLIYYSQIVNDFQKGDIAEGYSVSREKKESFPLTVTSAQKNPTAFYLCASSIDHGRPFSYEQYFGPGTRLTVT.